The 16 T cell receptor beta chains reported below all come from one sample, sequenced in a study of CD8+CD57+ T cells in acquired aplastic anemia. Flow cytometry had shown expanded CD8+CD57+ cells in the patients chosen for sequencing. TCR beta VDJ and CDR3 were profiled, and genomic DNA was the template. TCRdb recomputed calls from the reads with MiXCR, one row per CDR3 protein. Here the sample spans about 160,000 distinct CDR3 sequences, around half being singletons. The sample taken for sequencing was sorted CD4+, CD8+, or CD8+CD57+ T cells (not recorded which) from PBMCs. The receptors originated from a human donor with aplastic anemia.

This rearrangement joins TRBV6-1 to TRBJ2-7; TRBD1 or TRBD2 may be the D gene (6 bases each). Germline V CDR1 and CDR2: MNHNS, SASEGT. The CDR3 is 12 residues long. Deletions cut 7 bases from V and 2 bases from J, with 9 bases between. This chain's CDR3 is CASTGGPYEQYV. Here the CDR3 DNA reads TGTGCCAGCACCGGGGGCCCCTACGAGCAGTACGTC.

The chain recombines TRBV10-3 with TRBJ2-2, with D perhaps TRBD2 (5 bases). V was cut by 10 bases and J by 3 bases, with 12 bases left in between. Germline CDR1 is ENHRY and CDR2 is SYGVKD. This CDR3 is built from 13 residues. Written as DNA, the CDR3 is TGTGCCACTCGTGCGGGTGACACCGGGGAGCTGTTTTTT. Its translation: CATRAGDTGELFF.

The chain carries TRBV20-1 and TRBJ2-7; no reliable D call. This CDR3 comprises 13 residues. Germline CDR1 DFQATT, CDR2 SNEGSKA (reference sequence). Trimming removed 3 bases from V and 2 bases from J, with 11 bases in between. The CDR3 sequence: CSASVSQTYEQYF. CDR3 coding DNA: TGCAGTGCTAGTGTGAGCCAGACCTACGAGCAGTACTTC.

V and J are TRBV24-1 and TRBJ2-2; TRBD2 matches at 9 bases. There are 16 residues in the CDR3. The germline V gene has CDR1 KGHDR and CDR2 SFDVKD. With 4 bases clipped from V and 4 bases from J, the junction kept 6 bases outside the gene matches. The chain's CDR3 is CATSDPLAGITGELFF. The CDR3, as DNA: TGTGCCACCAGTGACCCTCTAGCGGGAATCACCGGGGAGCTGTTTTTT.

Only a few counts were recorded for this clonotype. This CDR3 is CASSRESNQPQHF. As DNA, the CDR3 is TGCGCCAGCAGCAGGGAAAGCAATCAGCCCCAGCATTTT. J is TRBJ1-5 and V is TRBV10-2, with D possibly TRBD1 on 5 matching bases. Trimming pared 6 bases from V and 1 base from J, leaving 7 bases between. Looked up from germline, CDR1 is WSHSY and CDR2 is SAAADI. The CDR3 is 13 residues long.

Concerning this clonotype itself: This could be a read error, since a much larger clone is one nucleotide away. V is TRBV7-2 and J is TRBJ2-5; TRBD2 aligns across 8 bases. The DNA end is a closer match to TRBJ2-7, so the J assignment may be wrong. The CDR3 has 15 residues. Germline V gene data show CDR1 as SGHTA and CDR2 as FQGNSA. CDR3 amino acids: CASSLGGRGAYEQYF. Here the CDR3 DNA reads TGTGCCAGCAGCTTAGGCGGGCGGGGGGCCTACGAGCAGTACTTC.

Concerning this clonotype: Sequence at one end of the junction differs from germline and may be a read error. The chain has TRBV5-1 and TRBJ1-6; weak D call: TRBD1 (6 bases). Germline CDR1 is SGHRS and CDR2 is YFSETQ. This CDR3 region has 16 residues. CDR3 nucleotides: TGTGCCAGCAGCTTGGCATCAGGGGTAGGCAATTCACCCCTCCACTTT. Translating gives CASSLASGVGNSPLHF.

The chain recombines TRBV7-3 with TRBJ1-2; D not certain. There are 13 residues in the CDR3. CDR1 and CDR2 from the germline V gene are SGHTA and FQGTGA. Trimming took 6 bases from V and 0 from J, leaving 8 bases between them. The CDR3 protein is CASRSGANYGYTF. The CDR3 DNA sequence: TGTGCCAGCAGATCCGGGGCTAACTATGGCTACACCTTC.

This clonotype was found many times. The rearrangement links TRBV7-7 to TRBJ2-7; D uncertain. The CDR3 is 14 amino acids. Between the trimmed V and J ends, which lost 2 bases and 2 bases, there was a span of 10 bases. Germline V lookup: CDR1 SSHAT, CDR2 FNYEAQ (reference sequence). The CDR3 loop reads CASSLPSLTYEQYF. The CDR3 nucleotides are TGTGCCAGCAGCTTACCAAGCCTTACCTACGAGCAGTACTTC.

V gene TRBV2 combines with J gene TRBJ2-7; the D gene is possibly TRBD1 (6 bases). This CDR3 has 12 amino acids. The V and J ends lost 7 bases and 6 bases respectively, with 13 bases between them. Germline lookup yields CDR1 SNHLY and CDR2 FYNNEI. CDR3 sequence: CASNQGLSEQYF. The CDR3 DNA reads as TGTGCCAGCAATCAGGGGTTAAGCGAGCAGTACTTC. The complete variable domain, with remaining parts taken from reference TRBV2 and TRBJ2-7, reads EPEVTQTPSHQVTQMGQEVILRCVPISNHLYFYWYRQILGQKVEFLVSFYNNEISEKSEIFDDQFSVERPDGSNFTLKIRSTKLEDSAMYFCASNQGLSEQYFGPGTRLTVT.

Details on this clonotype: One junction end disagrees with the germline gene, perhaps due to a read error. The chain couples TRBV29-1 to TRBJ1-1, with no clear D. The CDR3 contains 13 residues. CDR1 is SQVTM, CDR2 ANQGSEA, per germline. The CDR3 is CSVVRASQAEAPF. CDR3 nucleotides: TGCAGCGTTGTTAGGGCCTCCCAGGCGGAAGCTCCCTTT.

The chain combines TRBV14 with TRBJ2-5, with TRBD1 matching over 7 bases. V shed 4 bases and J 5 bases; nucleotides not matched to a gene: 7. Germline-derived CDR1 and CDR2 are SGHDN and FVKESK. The CDR3 loop spans 14 amino acids. The CDR3 loop is CASSLSGTAETQYF. For the CDR3, the DNA is TGTGCCAGCAGCCTGAGTGGGACAGCGGAGACCCAGTACTTC.

This clonotype has just a few counts. This may be a read error, as it is one base from a much larger clone. The chain has TRBV4-3 and TRBJ1-1, with 9 bases that match TRBD1. This CDR3 has 16 residues. Germline CDR1 reads LGHNA; CDR2 reads YSLEER. Here the CDR3 DNA reads TGCGCCAGCAGCCAACCAACTACAGGGGGCAGGACTGAAGCTCTCTTT. This encodes CASSQPTTGGRTEALF.

The V call is TRBV19, the J call TRBJ2-7; 10 bases are shared with TRBD2. The J call may be mistaken, given a closer DNA end match to TRBJ2-3. The CDR3 covers 15 residues. Germline V gene data show CDR1 as LNHDA and CDR2 as SQIVND (reference sequence). CDR3 loop: CASSTSGASSYEQYF. In DNA, the CDR3 is TGTGCCAGTAGCACTAGCGGGGCGAGCTCCTACGAGCAGTATTTT.

A remark on this clonotype: Because it lacks the conserved phenylalanine or tryptophan at the end, this CDR3 is likely a read error. This sequence joins TRBV10-3 and TRBJ1-2, with 7 bases aligning to TRBD1. V shed 10 bases and J 8 bases; nucleotides not matched to a gene: 19. The CDR3 consists of 15 residues. Germline CDR1 is ENHRY and CDR2 is SYGVKD. CDR3: CASSPSVDRPSGYTL. The DNA for the CDR3 is TGTGCCAGCTCACCAAGCGTGGACAGGCCTTCGGGCTACACCCTC.

The chain couples TRBV7-9 to TRBJ2-7; D ambiguous. There are 12 residues in the CDR3. Germline CDR1 SEHNR, CDR2 FQNEAQ (reference sequence). Trimming shortened V by 6 bases and J by 2 bases, and 8 bases separated the two germline ends. The CDR3 region has the DNA TGTGCCAGCAGAAACTTCCCCTACGAGCAGTACTTC. This sequence encodes CASRNFPYEQYF.